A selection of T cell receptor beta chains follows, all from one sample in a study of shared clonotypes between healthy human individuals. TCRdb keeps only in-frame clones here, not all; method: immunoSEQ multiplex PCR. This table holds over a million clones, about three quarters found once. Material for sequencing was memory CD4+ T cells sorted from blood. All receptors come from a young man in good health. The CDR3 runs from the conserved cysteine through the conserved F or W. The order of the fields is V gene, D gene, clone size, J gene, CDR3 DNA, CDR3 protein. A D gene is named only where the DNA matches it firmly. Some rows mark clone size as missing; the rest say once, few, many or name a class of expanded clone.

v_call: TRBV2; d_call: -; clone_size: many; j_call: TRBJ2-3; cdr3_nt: TGTGCCAGCAGTGAGGGGACAGATACGCAGTATTTT; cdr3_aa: CASSEGTDTQYF
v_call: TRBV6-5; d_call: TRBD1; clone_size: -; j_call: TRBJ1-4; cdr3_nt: TGTGCCAGCAGTTACGGGACAGATCCGAATGAAAAACTGTTTTTT; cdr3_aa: CASSYGTDPNEKLFF
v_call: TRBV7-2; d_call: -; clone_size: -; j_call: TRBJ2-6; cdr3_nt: TGTGCCAGCAGCTTAGCTGCCGCGGCAACCGGGGCCAACGTCCTGACTTTC; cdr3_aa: CASSLAAAATGANVLTF
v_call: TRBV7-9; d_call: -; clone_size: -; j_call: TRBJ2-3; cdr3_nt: TGTGCCAGCAGCTTAGTGGGGAGCACAGATACGCAGTATTTT; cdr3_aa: CASSLVGSTDTQYF
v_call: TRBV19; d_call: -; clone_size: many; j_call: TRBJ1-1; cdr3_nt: TGTGCCAGTACTAAACCGGGGAACACTGAAGCTTTCTTT; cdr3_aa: CASTKPGNTEAFF
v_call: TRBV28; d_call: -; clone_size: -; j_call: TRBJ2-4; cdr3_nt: TGTGCCAGCAGTTTTGGTGTCCGGGCTCTAGCCAAAAACATTCAGTACTTC; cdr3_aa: CASSFGVRALAKNIQYF
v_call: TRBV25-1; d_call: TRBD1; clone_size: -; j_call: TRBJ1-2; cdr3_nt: TGTGCCAGCACGATTGGGACAGGGGTCGATGGTGGCTACACCTTC; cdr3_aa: CASTIGTGVDGGYTF
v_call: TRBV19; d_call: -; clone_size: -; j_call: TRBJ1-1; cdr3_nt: TGTGCCAGTAGGACTCGCCAGGGATCGAACACTGAAGCTTTCTTT; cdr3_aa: CASRTRQGSNTEAFF
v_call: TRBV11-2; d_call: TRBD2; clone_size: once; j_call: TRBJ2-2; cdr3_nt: TGTGCCAGCAGCTCGACTAGCGGGAGGGCCTACACCGGGGAGCTGTTTTTT; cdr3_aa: CASSSTSGRAYTGELFF
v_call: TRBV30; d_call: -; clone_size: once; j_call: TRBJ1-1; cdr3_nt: TGTGCCTGGAGTGTACCCCACGCGACCGGAAACACTGAAGCTTTCTTT; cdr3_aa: CAWSVPHATGNTEAFF
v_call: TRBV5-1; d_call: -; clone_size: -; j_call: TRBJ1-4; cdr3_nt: TGCGCCAGCAGCGCAGGTGCAGGGATCGCGACTAATGAAAAACTGTTTTTT; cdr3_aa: CASSAGAGIATNEKLFF
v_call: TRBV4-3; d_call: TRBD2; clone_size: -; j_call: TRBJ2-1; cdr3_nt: TGCGCCAGCAGCCAAGCTCCGACTAGCGGGTTCAATGAGCAGTTCTTC; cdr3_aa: CASSQAPTSGFNEQFF
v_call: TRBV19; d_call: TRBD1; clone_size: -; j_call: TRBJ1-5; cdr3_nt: TGTGCCAGTAGGGCAGGGGGTAATAGCAATCAGCCCCAGCATTTT; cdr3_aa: CASRAGGNSNQPQHF
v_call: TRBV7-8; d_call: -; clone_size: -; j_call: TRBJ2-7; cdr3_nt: TGTGCCAGCAGCCCCCCTCCAGGGAAAGTTAGGCAGTACTTC; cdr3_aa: CASSPPPGKVRQYF
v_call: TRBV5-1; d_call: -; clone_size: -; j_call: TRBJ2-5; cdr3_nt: TGCGCCAGCAGCTTGGGGGGACACCTTCAAGAGACCCAGTACTTC; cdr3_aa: CASSLGGHLQETQYF
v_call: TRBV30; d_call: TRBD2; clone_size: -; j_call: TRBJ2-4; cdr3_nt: TGTGCCTGGAGCCCGGGGGGAGCCAAAAACATTCAGTACTTC; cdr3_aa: CAWSPGGAKNIQYF
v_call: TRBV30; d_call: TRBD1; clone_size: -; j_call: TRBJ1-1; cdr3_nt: TGTGCCTGGACCACGGGACAGGGAGCCACTGAAGCTTTCTTT; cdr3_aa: CAWTTGQGATEAFF
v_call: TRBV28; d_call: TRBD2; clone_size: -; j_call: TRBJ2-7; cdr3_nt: TGTGCCAGCAGTTTAGTCGGCGGTAGCGGGGGGTCCGAGCAGTACTTC; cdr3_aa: CASSLVGGSGGSEQYF
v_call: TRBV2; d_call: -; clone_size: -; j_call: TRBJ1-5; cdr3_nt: TGTGCCAGCAGGTTACAGGGAAGTTCGGGCAATCAGCCCCAGCATTTT; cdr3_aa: CASRLQGSSGNQPQHF
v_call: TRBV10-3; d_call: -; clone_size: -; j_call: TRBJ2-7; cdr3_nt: TGTGCCATCAGACAGGAAATCTCCTACGAGCAGTACTTC; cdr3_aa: CAIRQEISYEQYF
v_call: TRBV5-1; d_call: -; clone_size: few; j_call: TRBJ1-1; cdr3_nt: TGCGCCAGCAGCTGGATGACAGGGAACACTGAAGCTTTCTTT; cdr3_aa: CASSWMTGNTEAFF
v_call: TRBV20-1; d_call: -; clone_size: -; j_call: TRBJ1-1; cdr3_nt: TGCAGTGCTAGATGGGAAACTGAAGCTTTCTTT; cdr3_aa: CSARWETEAFF